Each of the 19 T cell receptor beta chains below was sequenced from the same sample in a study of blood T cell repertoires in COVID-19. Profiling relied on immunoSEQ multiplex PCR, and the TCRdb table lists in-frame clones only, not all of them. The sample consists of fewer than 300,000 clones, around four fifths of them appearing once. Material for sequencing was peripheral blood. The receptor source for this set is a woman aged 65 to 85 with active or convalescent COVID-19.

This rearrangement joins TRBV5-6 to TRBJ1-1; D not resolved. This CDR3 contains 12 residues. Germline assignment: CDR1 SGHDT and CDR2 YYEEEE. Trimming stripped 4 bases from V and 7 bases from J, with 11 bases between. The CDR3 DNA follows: TGTGCCAGCAGCCGACGGGTCGGTGAAGCTTTCTTT. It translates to CASSRRVGEAFF.

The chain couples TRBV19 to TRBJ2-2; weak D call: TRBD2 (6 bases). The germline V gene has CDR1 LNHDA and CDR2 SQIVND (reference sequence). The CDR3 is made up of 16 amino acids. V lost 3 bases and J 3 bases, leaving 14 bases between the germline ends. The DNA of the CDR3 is TGTGCCAGTAGTATCGGCCATGGGACTCACACCGGGGAGCTGTTTTTT. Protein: CASSIGHGTHTGELFF.

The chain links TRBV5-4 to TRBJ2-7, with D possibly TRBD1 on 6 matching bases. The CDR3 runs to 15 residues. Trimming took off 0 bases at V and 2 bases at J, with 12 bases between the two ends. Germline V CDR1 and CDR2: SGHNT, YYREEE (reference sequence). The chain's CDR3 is CASSLDREGPYEQYF. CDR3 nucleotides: TGTGCCAGCAGCTTGGACAGGGAAGGGCCCTACGAGCAGTACTTC.

The DNA of the CDR3 is TGTGCCACCAGCAGAGATAGGTTAGAGGGAGCTTTCTTT. It codes for CATSRDRLEGAFF. The J gene is TRBJ1-1, the V gene TRBV15; D unclear. The germline V and J ends were trimmed by 0 bases and 10 bases, with 12 bases remaining between them. The germline gives CDR1 LNHNV, CDR2 YYDKDF (reference sequence). CDR3 length equals 13 residues.

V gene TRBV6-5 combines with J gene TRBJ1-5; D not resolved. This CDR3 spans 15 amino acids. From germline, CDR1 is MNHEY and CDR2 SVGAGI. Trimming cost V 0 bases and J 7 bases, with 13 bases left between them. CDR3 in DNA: TGTGCCAGCAGTTACTCCGGAGTGAGAGGGCAGCCCCAGCATTTT. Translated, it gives CASSYSGVRGQPQHF.

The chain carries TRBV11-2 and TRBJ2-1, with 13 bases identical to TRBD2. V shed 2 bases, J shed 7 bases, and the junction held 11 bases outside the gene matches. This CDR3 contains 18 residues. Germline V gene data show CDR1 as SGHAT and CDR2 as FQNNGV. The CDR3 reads CASSLTIPATSGRNEQFF. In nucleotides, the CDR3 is TGTGCCAGCAGCTTAACAATCCCGGCGACTAGCGGGAGGAATGAGCAGTTCTTC.

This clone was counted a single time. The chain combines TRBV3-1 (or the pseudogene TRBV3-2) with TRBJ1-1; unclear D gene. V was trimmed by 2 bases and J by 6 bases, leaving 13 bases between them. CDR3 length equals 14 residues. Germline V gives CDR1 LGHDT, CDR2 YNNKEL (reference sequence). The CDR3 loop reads CASSQSPHSPEAFF. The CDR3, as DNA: TGTGCCAGCAGCCAATCGCCTCACAGTCCTGAAGCTTTCTTT.

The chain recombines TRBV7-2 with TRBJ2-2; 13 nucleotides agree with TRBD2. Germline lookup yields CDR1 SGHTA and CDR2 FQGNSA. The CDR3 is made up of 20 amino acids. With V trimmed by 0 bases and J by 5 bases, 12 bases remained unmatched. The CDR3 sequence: CASSLAPRTSGSIRTGELFF. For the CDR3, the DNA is TGTGCCAGCAGCTTAGCTCCTCGGACTAGCGGGAGTATAAGGACCGGGGAGCTGTTTTTT.

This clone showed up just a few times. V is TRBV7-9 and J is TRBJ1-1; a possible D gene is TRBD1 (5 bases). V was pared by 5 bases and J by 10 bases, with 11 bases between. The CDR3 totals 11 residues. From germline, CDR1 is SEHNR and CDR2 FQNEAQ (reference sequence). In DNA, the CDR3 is TGTGCCAGCAGCCCTGACAGAGGAGCTTTCTTT. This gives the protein CASSPDRGAFF.

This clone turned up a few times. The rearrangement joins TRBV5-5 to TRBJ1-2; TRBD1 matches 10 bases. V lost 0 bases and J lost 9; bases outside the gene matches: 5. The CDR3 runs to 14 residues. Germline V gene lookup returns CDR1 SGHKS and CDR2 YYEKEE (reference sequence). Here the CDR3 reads CASSLEGQGGSYTF. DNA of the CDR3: TGTGCCAGCAGCTTGGAAGGACAGGGGGGAAGCTACACCTTC. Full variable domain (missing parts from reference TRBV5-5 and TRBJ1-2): DAGVTQSPTHLIKTRGQQVTLRCSPISGHKSVSWYQQVLGQGPQFIFQYYEKEERGRGNFPDRFSARQFPNYSSELNVNALLLGDSALYLCASSLEGQGGSYTFGSGTRLTVV.

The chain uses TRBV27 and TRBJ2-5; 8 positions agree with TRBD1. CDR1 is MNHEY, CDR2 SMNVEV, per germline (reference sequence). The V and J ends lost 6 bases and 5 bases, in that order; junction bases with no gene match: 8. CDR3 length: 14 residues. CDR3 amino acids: CASSHGQGGETQYF. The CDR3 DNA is TGTGCCAGCAGCCATGGACAGGGTGGGGAGACCCAGTACTTC.

CDR3 sequence: CSVNGLAGGTGELFF. CDR3 in DNA: TGCAGCGTTAATGGACTAGCGGGAGGCACCGGGGAGCTGTTTTTT. This sequence joins TRBV29-1 and TRBJ2-2; TRBD2 matches 14 bases. Trimming took 5 bases from V and 4 from J; bases not matched to a gene: 3. The CDR3 has 15 residues. Germline values: CDR1 SQVTM, CDR2 ANQGSEA.

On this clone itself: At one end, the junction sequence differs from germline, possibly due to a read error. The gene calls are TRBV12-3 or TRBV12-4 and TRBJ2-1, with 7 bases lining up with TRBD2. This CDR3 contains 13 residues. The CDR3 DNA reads TGTGCCAGCAGATATCGGGACTACCATGAGCAGTTCTTC. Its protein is CASRYRDYHEQFF.

CDR3 region: CASSLRGTGNTGELFF. CDR3 nucleotides: TGTGCCAGCAGCCTGAGGGGGACAGGGAACACCGGGGAGCTGTTTTTT. The V and J genes are TRBV3-1 (or the pseudogene TRBV3-2) and TRBJ2-2, with 8 bases fitting TRBD1. Germline V gene data show CDR1 as LGHDT and CDR2 as YNNKEL (reference sequence). The V and J ends lost 4 bases and 1 base, in that order; junction bases with no gene match: 5. The CDR3 covers 16 residues.

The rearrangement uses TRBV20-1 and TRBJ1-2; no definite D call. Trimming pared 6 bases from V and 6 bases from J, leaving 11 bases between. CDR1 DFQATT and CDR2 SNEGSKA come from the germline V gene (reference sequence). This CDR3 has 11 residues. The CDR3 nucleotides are TGCAGTGCCCAGAGACTGGATGGCTACACCTTC. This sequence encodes CSAQRLDGYTF.

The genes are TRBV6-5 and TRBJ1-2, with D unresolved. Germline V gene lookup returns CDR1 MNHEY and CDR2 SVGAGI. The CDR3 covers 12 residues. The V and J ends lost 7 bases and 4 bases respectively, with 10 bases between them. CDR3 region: CASMERSYGYTF. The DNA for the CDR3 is TGTGCCAGCATGGAGAGATCCTATGGCTACACCTTC.

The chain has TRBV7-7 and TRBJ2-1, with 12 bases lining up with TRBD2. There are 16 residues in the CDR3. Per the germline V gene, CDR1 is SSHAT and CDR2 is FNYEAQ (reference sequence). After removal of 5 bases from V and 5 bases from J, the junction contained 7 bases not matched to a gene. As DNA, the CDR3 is TGTGCCAGCAGCCCCTGGACTAGCGGGGAGAACAATGAGCAGTTCTTC. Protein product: CASSPWTSGENNEQFF.

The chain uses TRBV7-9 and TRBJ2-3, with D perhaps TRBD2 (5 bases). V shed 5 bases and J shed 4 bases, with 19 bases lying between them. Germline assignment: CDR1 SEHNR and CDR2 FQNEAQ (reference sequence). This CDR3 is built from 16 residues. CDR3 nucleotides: TGTGCCAGCAGCCCCTCGCGGGTAAATTGGGCAGATACGCAGTATTTT. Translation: CASSPSRVNWADTQYF.

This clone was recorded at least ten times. For the CDR3, the DNA is TGTGCCTGGAGTTACAGGGTCGGGCCTAATTCACCCCTCCACTTT. It yields the protein CAWSYRVGPNSPLHF. The rearrangement joins TRBV30 to TRBJ1-6, with D perhaps TRBD1 (6 bases). There are 15 residues in the CDR3. The V gene lost 2 bases and the J gene lost 6 bases, with 14 bases spanning the gap. Germline CDR1 is GTSNPN and CDR2 is SVGIG (reference sequence).